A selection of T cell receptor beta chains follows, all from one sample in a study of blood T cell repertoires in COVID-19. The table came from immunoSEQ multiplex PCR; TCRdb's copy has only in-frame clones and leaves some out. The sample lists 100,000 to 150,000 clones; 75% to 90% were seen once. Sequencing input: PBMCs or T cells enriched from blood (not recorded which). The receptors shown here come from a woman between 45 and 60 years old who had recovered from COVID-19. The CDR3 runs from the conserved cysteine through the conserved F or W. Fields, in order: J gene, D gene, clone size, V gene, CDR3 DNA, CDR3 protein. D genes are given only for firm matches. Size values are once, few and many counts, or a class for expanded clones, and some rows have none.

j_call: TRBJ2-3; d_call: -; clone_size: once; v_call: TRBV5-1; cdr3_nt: TGCGCCAGCAGCTCTGGGACTTTAGATACGCAGTATTTT; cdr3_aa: CASSSGTLDTQYF
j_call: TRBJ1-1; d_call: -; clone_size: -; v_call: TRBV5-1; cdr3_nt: TGCGCCAGCAGCTCCGGGCGGGGACCAGAGGGAGCTTTCTTT; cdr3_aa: CASSSGRGPEGAFF
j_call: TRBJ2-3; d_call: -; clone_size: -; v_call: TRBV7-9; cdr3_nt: TGTGCCAGCAGCTTAGTAAGCAGGGGTACAGATACGCAGTATTTT; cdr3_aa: CASSLVSRGTDTQYF
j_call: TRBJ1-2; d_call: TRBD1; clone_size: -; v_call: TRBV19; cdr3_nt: TGTGCCAGTAGTACACAATATACAGGGGCGGGCTATGGCTACACCTTC; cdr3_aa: CASSTQYTGAGYGYTF
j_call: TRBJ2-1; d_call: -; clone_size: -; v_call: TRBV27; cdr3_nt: TGTGCCAGCAGTTACACCACAGGGAACACCTACAATGAGCAGTTCTTC; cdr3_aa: CASSYTTGNTYNEQFF
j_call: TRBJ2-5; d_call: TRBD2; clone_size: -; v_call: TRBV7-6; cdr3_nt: TGTGCCAGCAGCTTGGGTGGGGGGGATTCAGAGACCCAGTACTTC; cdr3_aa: CASSLGGGDSETQYF
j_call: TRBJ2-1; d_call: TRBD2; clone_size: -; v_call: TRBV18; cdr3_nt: TGTGCCAGCTCACGAGAGCATGGACTAGCGGGATCCTACAATGAGCAGTTCTTC; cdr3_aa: CASSREHGLAGSYNEQFF
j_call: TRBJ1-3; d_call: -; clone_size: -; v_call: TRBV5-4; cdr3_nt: TGTGCCAGCAGCCCCGGAACGAGAGGAGGAAACACCATATATTTT; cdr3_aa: CASSPGTRGGNTIYF
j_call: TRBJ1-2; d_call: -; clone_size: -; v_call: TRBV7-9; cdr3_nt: TGTGCCAGCAGCCCCCCCGGCAGCCGCGGGGAAGGCTACACCTTC; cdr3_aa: CASSPPGSRGEGYTF
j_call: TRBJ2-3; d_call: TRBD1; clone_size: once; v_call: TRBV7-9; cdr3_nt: TGTGCCAGCAGCTTAGCCGGACAGGGGGGCACAGATACGCAGTATTTT; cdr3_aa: CASSLAGQGGTDTQYF
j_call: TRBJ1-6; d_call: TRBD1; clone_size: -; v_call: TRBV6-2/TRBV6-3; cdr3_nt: TGTGCCAGCAGCCCGATTGGGACAGGGAATTCTGCACCCCTCCACTTT; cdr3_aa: CASSPIGTGNSAPLHF
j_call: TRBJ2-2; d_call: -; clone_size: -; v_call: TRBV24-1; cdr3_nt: TGTGCCATCTCCCGGGGCACCGGGGAGCTGTTTTTT; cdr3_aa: CAISRGTGELFF
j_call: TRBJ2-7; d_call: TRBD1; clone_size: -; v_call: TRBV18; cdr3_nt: TGTGCCAGCTCATCTCCGGGACAGGGACCCTACGAGCAGTACTTC; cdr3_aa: CASSSPGQGPYEQYF
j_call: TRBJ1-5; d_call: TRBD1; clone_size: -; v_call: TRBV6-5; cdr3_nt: TGTGCCAGCAGTCGGGACAGGGGGTTGGATCAGCCCCAGCATTTT; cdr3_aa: CASSRDRGLDQPQHF
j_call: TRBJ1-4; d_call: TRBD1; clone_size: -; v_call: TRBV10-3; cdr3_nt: TGTGCCATCAGCCCACAGGGGGTTAGTGAAAAACTGTTTTTT; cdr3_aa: CAISPQGVSEKLFF
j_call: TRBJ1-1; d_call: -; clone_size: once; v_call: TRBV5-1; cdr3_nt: TGCGCCAGCAGCTCGGAAACAGGGAGTTACCCTGAAGCTTTCTTT; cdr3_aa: CASSSETGSYPEAFF
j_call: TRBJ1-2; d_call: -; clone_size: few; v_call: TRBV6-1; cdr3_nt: TGTGCCAGCAGTGAGGCGTGGGCGGGTAACTATGGCTACACCTTC; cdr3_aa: CASSEAWAGNYGYTF
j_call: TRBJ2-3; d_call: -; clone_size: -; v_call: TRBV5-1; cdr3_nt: TGCGCCAGCAGTCCGCTTGCGGCGACAGATACGCAGTATTTT; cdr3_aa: CASSPLAATDTQYF
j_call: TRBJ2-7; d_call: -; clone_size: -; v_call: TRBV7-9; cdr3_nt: TGTGCCAGCAGCTTCGGACACGAAGGCTACGAGCAGTACTTC; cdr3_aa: CASSFGHEGYEQYF
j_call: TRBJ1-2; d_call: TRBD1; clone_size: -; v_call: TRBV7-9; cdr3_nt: TGTGCCAGCAGCTTAGGCGGAGAACAGGGGGCTATCTATGGCTACACCTTC; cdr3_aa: CASSLGGEQGAIYGYTF
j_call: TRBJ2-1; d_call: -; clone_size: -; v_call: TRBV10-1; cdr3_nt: TGCGCCAGCAGTGATGGGGCCATCTACAATGAGCAGTTCTTC; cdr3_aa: CASSDGAIYNEQFF
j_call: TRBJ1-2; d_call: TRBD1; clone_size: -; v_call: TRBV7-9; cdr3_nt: TGTGCCAGCAGCTTATTAAGGACAGGGGGAGGCTACACCTTC; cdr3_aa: CASSLLRTGGGYTF
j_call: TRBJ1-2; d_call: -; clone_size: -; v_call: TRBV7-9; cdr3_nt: TGTGCCAGCAGCTTAATCGAGGGAGACGATGGCTACACCTTC; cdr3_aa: CASSLIEGDDGYTF
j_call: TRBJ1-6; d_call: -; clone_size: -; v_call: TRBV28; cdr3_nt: TGTGCCAGCAGTTTCGGGGAAAATAATTCACCCCTCCACTTT; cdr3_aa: CASSFGENNSPLHF
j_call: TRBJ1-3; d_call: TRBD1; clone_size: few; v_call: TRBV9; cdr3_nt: TGTGCCAGCAGCGCCTGGACAGGGTCTGGAAACACCATATATTTT; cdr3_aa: CASSAWTGSGNTIYF
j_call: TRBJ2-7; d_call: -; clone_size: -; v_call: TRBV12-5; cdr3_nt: TGTGCTAGTGGCCTGACTAGTTCCTACGAGCAGTACTTC; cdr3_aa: CASGLTSSYEQYF
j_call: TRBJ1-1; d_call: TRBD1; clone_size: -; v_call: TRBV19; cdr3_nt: TGTGCCAGCCAGACAGGGTTCACTGAAGCTTTCTTT; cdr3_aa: CASQTGFTEAFF
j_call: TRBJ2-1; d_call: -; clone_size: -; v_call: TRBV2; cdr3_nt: TGTGCCAGCAGTGGACAGAGCTCCTACAATGAGCAGTTCTTC; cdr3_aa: CASSGQSSYNEQFF
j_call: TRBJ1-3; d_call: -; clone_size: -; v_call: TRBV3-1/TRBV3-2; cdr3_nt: TGTGCCAGCAGCCAAGATCGTCAGGGATTCTCTGGAAACACCATATATTTT; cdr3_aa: CASSQDRQGFSGNTIYF
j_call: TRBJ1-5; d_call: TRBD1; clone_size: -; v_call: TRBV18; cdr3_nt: TGTGCCAGCTCATCCACAGGGGGCCTGCCCCAGCATTTT; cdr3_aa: CASSSTGGLPQHF
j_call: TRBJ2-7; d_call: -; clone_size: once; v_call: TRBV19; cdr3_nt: TGTGCCAGTAGTATATATTCCCCGCAGGGCGCCTACGAGCAGTACTTC; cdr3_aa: CASSIYSPQGAYEQYF
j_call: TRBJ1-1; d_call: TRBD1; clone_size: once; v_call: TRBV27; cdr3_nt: TGTGCCAGCAGTTCTGGACAGGAGGTCCATGAGGACACTGAAGCTTTCTTT; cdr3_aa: CASSSGQEVHEDTEAFF
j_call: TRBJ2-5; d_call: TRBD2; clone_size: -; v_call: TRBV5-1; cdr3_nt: TGCGCCAGCAGCTTGGGAGCGGGGGGGCCCTCCGAGACCCAGTACTTC; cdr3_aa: CASSLGAGGPSETQYF
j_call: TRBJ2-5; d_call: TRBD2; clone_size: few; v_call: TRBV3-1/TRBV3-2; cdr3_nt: TGTGCCAGCAGCCAAGGTACGGCTAGCGGGGGAGCGACCCAGTACTTC; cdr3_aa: CASSQGTASGGATQYF
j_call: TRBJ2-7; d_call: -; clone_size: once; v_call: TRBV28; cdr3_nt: TGTGCCAGCAGTCCCCCGGACAAATACGAGCAGTACTTC; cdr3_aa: CASSPPDKYEQYF
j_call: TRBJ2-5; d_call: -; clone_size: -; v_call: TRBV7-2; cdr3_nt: TGTGCCAGCAGTTTGTTGGGGCCGCCCCAAGAGACCCAGTACTTC; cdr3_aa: CASSLLGPPQETQYF